Listed here are 14 T cell receptor beta chains from one sample, sequenced in a study of identifying expanded T cells in peripheral blood. The table came from immunoSEQ multiplex PCR; TCRdb's copy has only in-frame clones and leaves some out. The sample consists of 81,000 or so clones, roughly 84% of them appearing once. The material sequenced was blood. The receptors were gathered from a person between 18 and 75 years old in good health.

This chain links TRBV5-1 with TRBJ2-1, with TRBD2 identical over 11 bases. Germline values: CDR1 SGHRS, CDR2 YFSETQ. V dropped 4 bases and J dropped 0; count of bases not matched to a gene: 3. The CDR3 has 16 residues. DNA of the CDR3: TGCGCCAGCAGCCCCACTAGCGGGAGCTCCTACAATGAGCAGTTCTTC. Residues: CASSPTSGSSYNEQFF.

This clone was counted once. CDR3 protein: CASSVEGGVYNEQFF. CDR3 nucleotides: TGTGCCAGCAGCGTAGAGGGGGGCGTCTACAATGAGCAGTTCTTC. The chain links TRBV9 to TRBJ2-1; TRBD1 or TRBD2 may be the D gene (6 bases each). From germline, CDR1 is SGDLS and CDR2 YYNGEE. V lost 0 bases and J 3 bases, leaving 10 bases between the germline ends. CDR3 length equals 15 residues.

V gene TRBV4-1 combines with J gene TRBJ2-2; D ambiguous. The ends were cut back, 3 bases at V and 2 bases at J, with 16 bases in the middle. CDR3 length equals 17 residues. Germline loops: CDR1 MGHRA, CDR2 YSYEKL. The CDR3 sequence is CASSHLDLFDNTGELFF. In DNA, the CDR3 is TGCGCCAGCAGCCACTTGGACCTTTTTGATAACACCGGGGAGCTGTTTTTT.

The chain has TRBV25-1 and TRBJ2-5; tentative D call: TRBD2 (5 bases). Trimming pared 4 bases from V and 1 base from J, leaving 13 bases between. The germline CDR1 and CDR2 sequences are MGHDK and SYGVNS. The CDR3 consists of 15 residues. CDR3 residues: CASSVTGFPQETQYF. The DNA for the CDR3 is TGTGCCAGCAGTGTGACGGGGTTCCCCCAAGAGACCCAGTACTTC.

The chain is built from TRBV19 and TRBJ2-7, with 7 bases fitting TRBD2. Germline CDR1 LNHDA, CDR2 SQIVND (reference sequence). CDR3 length: 13 amino acids. The ends lost 1 base at V and 4 bases at J; junction bases unmatched: 1. CDR3 protein: CASSIGEGYEQYF. CDR3 nucleotide sequence: TGTGCCAGTAGTATAGGGGAGGGGTACGAGCAGTACTTC.

The genes are TRBV9 and TRBJ2-7, with 12 bases identical to TRBD2. Germline-derived CDR1 and CDR2 are SGDLS and YYNGEE. The CDR3 contains 15 residues. V was clipped by 0 bases and J by 4 bases; unmatched bases: 2. The CDR3 sequence: CASSVELAGGYEQYF. The CDR3 DNA follows: TGTGCCAGCAGCGTAGAACTAGCGGGAGGATACGAGCAGTACTTC.

V and J are TRBV9 and TRBJ1-1; D not certain. CDR1 SGDLS and CDR2 YYNGEE come from the germline V gene. CDR3 length: 15 amino acids. The V end lost 0 bases, the J end lost 6 bases, and 15 bases lay between the germline ends. The chain's CDR3 is CASSVDQGTMAEAFF. The CDR3 DNA is TGTGCCAGCAGCGTAGATCAAGGCACTATGGCTGAAGCTTTCTTT.

This chain uses TRBV28 with TRBJ2-7; no definite D call. The V end was cut by 3 bases, the J end by 6 bases, with 9 bases between. Germline CDR1 reads MDHEN; CDR2 reads SYDVKM. The CDR3 has 12 residues. The CDR3 DNA is TGTGCCAGCAGTTTGCGAAGAGGCGAGCAGTACTTC. Protein: CASSLRRGEQYF.

The V gene is TRBV6-5, the J gene TRBJ2-1; 7 bases agree with TRBD2. From germline, CDR1 is MNHEY and CDR2 SVGAGI. J lost 0 bases, V lost 0 bases, and 2 bases had no gene match. The CDR3 has 16 residues. CDR3 residues: CASSYSPSGSYNEQFF. The CDR3 nucleotides are TGTGCCAGCAGTTACTCGCCTAGCGGCTCCTACAATGAGCAGTTCTTC.

This rearrangement joins TRBV30 to TRBJ2-2, with 8 bases matching TRBD2. V lost 3 bases to trimming and J lost 2 bases; unmatched junction nucleotides: 2. Germline lookup yields CDR1 GTSNPN and CDR2 SVGIG (reference sequence). This CDR3 has 14 residues. CDR3 sequence: CAWRGLGNTGELFF. In DNA form, the CDR3 reads TGTGCCTGGAGGGGACTAGGTAACACCGGGGAGCTGTTTTTT.

The gene calls are TRBV7-2 and TRBJ2-5; D ambiguous. Per the germline V gene, CDR1 is SGHTA and CDR2 is FQGNSA. The CDR3 spans 11 residues. With 3 bases removed from V and 4 bases from J, the gap between germline ends came to 3 bases. The CDR3 spells CASSFGETQYF. As DNA, the CDR3 is TGTGCCAGCAGCTTCGGAGAGACCCAGTACTTC.

This clone showed up just a few times. This CDR3 reads CASSLTAGGPYNEQFF. The CDR3 DNA follows: TGTGCCAGCAGCTTGACGGCGGGAGGGCCCTACAATGAGCAGTTCTTC. V and J are TRBV5-6 and TRBJ2-1, with 9 bases that match TRBD2. Germline loops: CDR1 SGHDT, CDR2 YYEEEE. The CDR3 is 16 amino acids. The junction had 4 bases not matched to a gene; V was cut back by 1 base and J by 2 bases. Supplemented by reference TRBV5-6 and TRBJ2-1, the full variable domain reads DAGVTQSPTHLIKTRGQQVTLRCSPKSGHDTVSWYQQALGQGPQFIFQYYEEEERQRGNFPDRFSGHQFPNYSSELNVNALLLGDSALYLCASSLTAGGPYNEQFFGPGTRLTVL.

This rearrangement joins TRBV7-8 to TRBJ1-2; the match to TRBD1 covers 9 bases. CDR1 is SGHVS, CDR2 FQNEAQ, per germline. The CDR3 runs 14 residues. J was trimmed by 6 bases and V by 4 bases; bases with no gene match: 6. CDR3 sequence (DNA): TGTGCCAGCAGCTCTCCGGACAGGGGTAATGGCTACACCTTC. Residues: CASSSPDRGNGYTF.

The gene calls are TRBV28 and TRBJ2-1; 7 positions agree with TRBD2. CDR3 size: 16 residues. V was pared by 10 bases and J by 7 bases, with 19 bases of the junction left unmatched. Germline V CDR1 and CDR2: MDHEN, SYDVKM. The CDR3 DNA reads TGTGCCACCTCAAGGGGAGGGCAATCGATGAGGAATGAGCAGTTCTTC. It specifies CATSRGGQSMRNEQFF.